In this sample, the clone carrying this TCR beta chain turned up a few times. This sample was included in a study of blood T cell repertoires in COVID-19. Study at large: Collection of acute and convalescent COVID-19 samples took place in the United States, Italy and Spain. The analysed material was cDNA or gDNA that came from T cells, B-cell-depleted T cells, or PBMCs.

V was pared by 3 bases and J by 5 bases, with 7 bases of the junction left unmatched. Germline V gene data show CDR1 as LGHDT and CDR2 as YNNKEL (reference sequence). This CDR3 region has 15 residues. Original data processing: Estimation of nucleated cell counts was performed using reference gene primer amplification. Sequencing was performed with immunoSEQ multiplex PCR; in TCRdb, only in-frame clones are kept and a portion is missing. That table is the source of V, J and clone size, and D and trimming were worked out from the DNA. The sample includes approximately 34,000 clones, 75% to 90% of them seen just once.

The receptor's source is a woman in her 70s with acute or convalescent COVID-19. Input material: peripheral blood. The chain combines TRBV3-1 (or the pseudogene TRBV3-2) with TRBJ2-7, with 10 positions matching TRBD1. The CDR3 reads CASSHQTGGKDEQYF. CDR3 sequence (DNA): TGTGCCAGCAGCCACCAGACAGGGGGCAAGGACGAGCAGTACTTC.